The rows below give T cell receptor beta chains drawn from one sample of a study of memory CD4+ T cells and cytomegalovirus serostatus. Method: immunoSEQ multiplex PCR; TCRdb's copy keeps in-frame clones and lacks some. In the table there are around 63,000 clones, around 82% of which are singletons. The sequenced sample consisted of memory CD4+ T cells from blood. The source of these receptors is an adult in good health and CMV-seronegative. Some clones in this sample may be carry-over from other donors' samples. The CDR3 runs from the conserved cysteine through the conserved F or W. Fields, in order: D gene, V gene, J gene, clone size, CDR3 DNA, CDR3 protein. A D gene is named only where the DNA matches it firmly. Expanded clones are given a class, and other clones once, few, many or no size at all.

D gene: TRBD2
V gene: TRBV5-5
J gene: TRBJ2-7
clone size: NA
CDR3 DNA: TGTGCCAGCAGCCGCGCCCTACTAGCGGGAGGCTCGGGACGCTACGAGCAGTACTTC
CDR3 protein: CASSRALLAGGSGRYEQYF

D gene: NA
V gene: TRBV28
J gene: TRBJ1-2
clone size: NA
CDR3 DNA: TGTGCCAGCAGCGCGTCGGGGGTAGGCGGCTACACCTTC
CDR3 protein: CASSASGVGGYTF

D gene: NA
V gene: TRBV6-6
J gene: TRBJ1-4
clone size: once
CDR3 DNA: TGTGCCAGCAGGTCGTTAGCAGGGAATGAAAAACTGTTTTTT
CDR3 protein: CASRSLAGNEKLFF

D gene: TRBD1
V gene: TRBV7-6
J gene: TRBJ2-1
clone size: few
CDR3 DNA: TGTGCCAGCAGCCCGAGACAGGGGATCCGTCACAATGAGCAGTTCTTC
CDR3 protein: CASSPRQGIRHNEQFF

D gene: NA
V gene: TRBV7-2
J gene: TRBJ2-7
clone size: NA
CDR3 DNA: TGTGCCAGCAGCTTCGTCTCCAGCGAGGAGCAGTACTTC
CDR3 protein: CASSFVSSEEQYF

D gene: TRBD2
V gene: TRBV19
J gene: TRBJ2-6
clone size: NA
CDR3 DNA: TGTGCCAGTAAAAAGGGGATATTCGGGACTAGTAAAGTTGGGGCCAACGTCCTGACTTTC
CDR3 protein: CASKKGIFGTSKVGANVLTF

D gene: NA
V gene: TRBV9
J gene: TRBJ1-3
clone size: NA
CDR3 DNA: TGTGCCAGCAGCGTGACGGGGGGCTCTGGAAACACCATATATTTT
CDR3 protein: CASSVTGGSGNTIYF

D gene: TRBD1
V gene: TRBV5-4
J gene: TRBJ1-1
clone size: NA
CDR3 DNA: TGTGCCAGCAGCTCTACAGGGGTTGCGAACACTGAAGCTTTCTTT
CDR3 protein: CASSSTGVANTEAFF

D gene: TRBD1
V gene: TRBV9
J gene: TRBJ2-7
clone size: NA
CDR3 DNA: TGTGCCAGCAGCGTACATGGACAGGGGGCGGCCTACGAGCAGTACTTC
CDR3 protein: CASSVHGQGAAYEQYF

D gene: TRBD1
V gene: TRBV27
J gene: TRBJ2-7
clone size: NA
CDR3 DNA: TGTGCCAGCAGTTTCCTTTTCGGGACAGAAGTCAGCGAGCAGTACTTC
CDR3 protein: CASSFLFGTEVSEQYF

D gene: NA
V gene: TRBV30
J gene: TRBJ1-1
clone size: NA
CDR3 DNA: TGTGCCTGGAGTGAAGCCTCGTCCGCCACTGAAGCTTTCTTT
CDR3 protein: CAWSEASSATEAFF

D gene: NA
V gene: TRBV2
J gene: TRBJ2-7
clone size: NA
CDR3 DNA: TGTGCCAGCAGAATGGACATGTCCTACGAGCAGTACTTC
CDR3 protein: CASRMDMSYEQYF

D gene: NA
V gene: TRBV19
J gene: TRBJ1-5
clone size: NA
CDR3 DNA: TGTGCCAGTAGTATCCAGGGATGGGGTCAGCCCCAGCATTTT
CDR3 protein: CASSIQGWGQPQHF

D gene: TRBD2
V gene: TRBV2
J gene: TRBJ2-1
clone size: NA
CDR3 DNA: TGTGCCAGCAGTGAAAGGGGACTAGTCGGTGAGCAGTTCTTC
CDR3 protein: CASSERGLVGEQFF

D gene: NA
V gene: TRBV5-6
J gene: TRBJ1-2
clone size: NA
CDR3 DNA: TGTGCCAGCAGCTTGGGGCAGGTGTTTTTTGGCTACACCTTC
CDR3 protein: CASSLGQVFFGYTF

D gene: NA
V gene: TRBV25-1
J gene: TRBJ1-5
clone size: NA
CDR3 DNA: TGTGCCAGCAGTGTCTCGGGGTCCTACCAGCCCCAGCATTTT
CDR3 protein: CASSVSGSYQPQHF

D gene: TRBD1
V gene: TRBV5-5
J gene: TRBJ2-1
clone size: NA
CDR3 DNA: TGTGCCAGCAGCTCCGGCAGGGGGATAGACAATGAGCAGTTCTTC
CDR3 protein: CASSSGRGIDNEQFF

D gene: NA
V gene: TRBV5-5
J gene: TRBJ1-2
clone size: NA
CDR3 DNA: TGTGCCAGCAGCATCTATGAACAGCTTACAATTTATGGCTACACCTTC
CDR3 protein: CASSIYEQLTIYGYTF

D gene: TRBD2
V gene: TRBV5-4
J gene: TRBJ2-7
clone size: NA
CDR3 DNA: TGTGCCAGCAGCTTGGGGCTAGCGGGGTCCTACGAGCAGTACTTC
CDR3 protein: CASSLGLAGSYEQYF

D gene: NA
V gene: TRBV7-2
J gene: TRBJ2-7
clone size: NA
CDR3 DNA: TGTGCCAGCAGCAAAGACCGGGGACCCTACGAGCAGTACTTC
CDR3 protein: CASSKDRGPYEQYF

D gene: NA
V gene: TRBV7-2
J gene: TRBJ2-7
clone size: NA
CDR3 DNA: TGTGCCAGCAGCTTAGCGGGCGGCCAGGATTACGAGCAGTACTTC
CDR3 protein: CASSLAGGQDYEQYF

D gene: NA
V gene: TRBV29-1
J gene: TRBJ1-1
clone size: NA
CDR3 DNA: TGCAGCGAAGGCAGGGGTGGAGGCACTGAAGCTTTCTTT
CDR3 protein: CSEGRGGGTEAFF

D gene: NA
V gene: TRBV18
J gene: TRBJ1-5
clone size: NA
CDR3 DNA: TGTGCCAGCTCACCCGGGAGACAGGATCAGCCCCAGCATTTT
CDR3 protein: CASSPGRQDQPQHF

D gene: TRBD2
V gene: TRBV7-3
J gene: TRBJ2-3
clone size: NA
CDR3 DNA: TGTGCCAGCAGCCGAGCTAGCGGGAGAACAGATACGCAGTATTTT
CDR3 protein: CASSRASGRTDTQYF

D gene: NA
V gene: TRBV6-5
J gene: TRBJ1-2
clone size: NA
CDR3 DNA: TGTGCCAGCAGGATCGATTTATCCTATGGCTACACCTTC
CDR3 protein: CASRIDLSYGYTF